This TCR beta chain stems from a study of OX40 agonist ivuxolimab in advanced cancers. Study-level information: Anti-PD-1, anti-PD-L1 or anti-CTLA-4 therapy given earlier was allowed, and approximately 40% had some. Study findings and constraints: Doses of 0.1 to 3.0 mg/kg were accompanied by clonal expansion of CD4+ and CD8+ blood T cells by week 6.

CDR1 is SGHNT, CDR2 YYREEE, per germline (reference sequence). CDR3 length: 13 amino acids. Trimming stripped 2 bases from V and 0 bases from J, with 5 bases between. In regard to this clone: The target antigen is unknown.

Generated by immunoSEQ multiplex PCR, the TCRdb table keeps only in-frame clones and is missing some. Among 72,000 or so clones, 87% were seen once, and the ten largest hold roughly 1.3%. The chain carries TRBV5-4 and TRBJ1-1, with D unresolved. The sample here was CD4+ or CD8+ T cells sorted from blood, taken in a trial of the OX40 agonist ivuxolimab. The receptor's source is an adult with an advanced solid tumor such as melanoma, head and neck, liver or kidney cancer. This chain's CDR3 is CASSFSLNTEAFF. CDR3 DNA sequence: TGTGCCAGCAGCTTTTCCTTGAACACTGAAGCTTTCTTT.